This T cell receptor beta chain is from a study of control samples from healthy donors and cancer patients. The protocol was immunoSEQ multiplex PCR, while the TCRdb copy is restricted to in-frame clones and leaves out a portion. The repertoire includes about 55,000 clones, around 95% of them detected once, and around 1% sits in the top ten. Germline V gene sequence: CDR1 MNHEY, CDR2 SVGAGI. The length of the CDR3 is 15 residues. Losses at the gene ends were 6 bases for V and 8 bases for J; bases not matched to a gene: 14. This chain uses TRBV6-5 with TRBJ1-2; 8 bases align to TRBD1. The sequence was collected from a woman aged 18 to 35 in good health. The sample consisted of blood. The CDR3 coding sequence is TGTGCCAGCAGCGCAGGGACAGGTAAACTGCGAGGCTACACCTTC. It specifies CASSAGTGKLRGYTF.